The 13 T cell receptor beta chains presented below share a single source sample, sequenced in a study of T cells in Graves' hyperthyroidism and ophthalmopathy. There were TCR beta CDR3 regions amplified from RNA transcripts. A set of HTBI primers served as the primers for a first-round RT-PCR of the TCR CDR3. TCRdb fed the multiplex PCR reads into MiXCR, producing one record per CDR3 protein. The table lists about 640,000 distinct CDR3 sequences, 20% of them singletons. Source material: blood. Receptors were obtained from a young man with Graves' ophthalmopathy.

This clonotype has a count of ten or more. The CDR3 DNA sequence: TGTGCCAGCAGCTTAGGCCCCCCCCCCTACGAGCAGTACTTC. Translating gives CASSLGPPPYEQYF. The chain couples TRBV7-8 to TRBJ2-7; the D is unclear. V was clipped by 1 base and J by 2 bases, with 9 bases between them. The CDR3 loop spans 14 amino acids. Germline lookup yields CDR1 SGHVS and CDR2 FQNEAQ.

The chain joins TRBV19 to TRBJ2-1; no reliable D call. The CDR3 is 12 amino acids. The V end was cut by 1 base, the J end by 6 bases, with 4 bases between. Germline lookup yields CDR1 LNHDA and CDR2 SQIVND (reference sequence). Written as DNA, the CDR3 is TGTGCCAGTAGTATAGCCAGCAATGAGCAGTTCTTC. Protein product: CASSIASNEQFF. The full variable domain, with the rest looked up from reference TRBV19 and TRBJ2-1, is DGGITQSPKYLFRKEGQNVTLSCEQNLNHDAMYWYRQDPGQGLRLIYYSQIVNDFQKGDIAEGYSVSREKKESFPLTVTSAQKNPTAFYLCASSIASNEQFFGPGTRLTVL.

The V and J genes are TRBV20-1 and TRBJ2-7; tentatively, D is TRBD2 (5 bases). Trimming stripped 2 bases from V and 0 bases from J, with 20 bases between. Germline CDR1 is DFQATT and CDR2 is SNEGSKA (reference sequence). The CDR3 runs 17 residues. The CDR3 region has the DNA TGCAGTGCTAGACCCTTTTCGGGGTTCTTTAACTCCTACGAGCAGTACTTC. Residues: CSARPFSGFFNSYEQYF.

The table lists this clonotype with many counts. This chain uses TRBV28 with TRBJ1-1; D is undetermined. Trimming pared 2 bases from V and 5 bases from J, leaving 21 bases between. Germline V gene sequence: CDR1 MDHEN, CDR2 SYDVKM. This CDR3 is built from 17 residues. The CDR3 DNA follows: TGTGCCAGCAGTTTAAGGGTGGTAGGAGTCCTCGGGACTGAAGCTTTCTTT. It yields the protein CASSLRVVGVLGTEAFF.

The chain uses TRBV12-3 or TRBV12-4 and TRBJ2-7; D is unresolved. The CDR3 spans 13 residues. Trimming removed 1 base from V and 5 bases from J, with 9 bases in between. CDR3 in DNA: TGTGCCAGCAGTTTAGGTCTGGTCCACGAGCAGTACTTC. It specifies CASSLGLVHEQYF.

This clonotype occurred a few times. The gene calls are TRBV24-1 and TRBJ1-1, with a tentative D call TRBD1 (5 bases). CDR1 KGHDR and CDR2 SFDVKD come from the germline V gene. This CDR3 comprises 19 residues. V shed 3 bases and J shed 3 bases, with 25 bases lying between them. CDR3 in amino acids: CATSDLTLQDSKADTEAFF. The CDR3 coding sequence is TGTGCCACCAGTGATCTCACGTTACAGGATTCCAAGGCGGACACTGAAGCTTTCTTT.

This clonotype was counted many times. The CDR3 DNA follows: TGCGCCAGCTCCCGGGCGGTGGGTACTGAAGCTTTCTTT. This encodes CASSRAVGTEAFF. The V and J genes are TRBV5-1 and TRBJ1-1; D ambiguous. CDR1 is SGHRS, CDR2 YFSETQ, per germline. V lost 7 bases to trimming and J lost 5 bases, with 15 bases between them. The CDR3 sequence is 13 residues long.

The chain employs TRBV10-3 and TRBJ1-6, with D unclear. The V end was cut by 3 bases, the J end by 9 bases, with 9 bases between. Germline CDR1 reads ENHRY; CDR2 reads SYGVKD. There are 13 residues in the CDR3. CDR3 nucleotides: TGTGCCATCAGTGAATCGGAGGGTTCACCCCTCCACTTT. This translates into CAISESEGSPLHF.

In the case of this clonotype: The germline gene is not matched at one end of the junction; a read error may be the cause. The V and J genes are TRBV6-5 and TRBJ1-4; D unclear. Germline V gives CDR1 MNHEY, CDR2 SVGAGI. This CDR3 is 16 amino acids long. Here the CDR3 reads CASSYSAGPTNEELFF. The CDR3 nucleotides read TGTGCCAGCAGTTACTCGGCAGGACCAACTAATGAAGAACTGTTTTTT.

This clonotype appeared a few times. The rearrangement joins TRBV15 to TRBJ2-7, with 9 bases matching TRBD1. V lost 1 base and J lost 6; bases outside the gene matches: 10. CDR1 and CDR2 (germline): LNHNV, YYDKDF (reference sequence). The CDR3 sequence is 16 residues long. DNA of the CDR3: TGTGCCACCAGCAGAGGGGTGGGACAGGGCCTGGGCGAGCAGTACTTC. Translation gives CATSRGVGQGLGEQYF.

The chain combines TRBV14 with TRBJ2-7; TRBD2 matches at 12 bases. The junction had 22 bases not matched to a gene; V was cut back by 1 base and J by 0 bases. Germline lookup yields CDR1 SGHDN and CDR2 FVKESK. The CDR3 is made up of 23 amino acids. CDR3 residues: CASSQVLPGIGTSGSRSSYEQYF. For the CDR3, the DNA is TGTGCCAGCAGCCAAGTGCTGCCGGGTATTGGGACTAGCGGGTCCAGGAGCTCCTACGAGCAGTACTTC.

This chain joins TRBV7-3 and TRBJ2-1; the match to TRBD2 covers 9 bases. This CDR3 has 15 residues. V gave up 5 bases and J gave up 6 bases; unmatched junction bases: 8. Germline lookup yields CDR1 SGHTA and CDR2 FQGTGA. CDR3 region: CASSDRAGGPNEQFF. In DNA form, the CDR3 reads TGTGCCAGCAGCGATCGAGCGGGAGGTCCCAATGAGCAGTTCTTC.

The chain has TRBV7-3 and TRBJ2-1, with TRBD2 identical over 10 bases. The CDR3 covers 15 residues. J gave up 3 bases and V 5 bases, and 4 bases lay outside the gene matches. Germline V gives CDR1 SGHTA, CDR2 FQGTGA. The CDR3 sequence is CASSPWTSGYNEQFF. CDR3 bases: TGTGCCAGCAGCCCCTGGACTAGCGGCTACAATGAGCAGTTCTTC. Drawing the rest from reference TRBV7-3 and TRBJ2-1, the complete variable domain is GAGVSQTPSNKVTEKGKYVELRCDPISGHTALYWYRQSLGQGPEFLIYFQGTGAADDSGLPNDRFFAVRPEGSVSTLKIQRTERGDSAVYLCASSPWTSGYNEQFFGPGTRLTVL.